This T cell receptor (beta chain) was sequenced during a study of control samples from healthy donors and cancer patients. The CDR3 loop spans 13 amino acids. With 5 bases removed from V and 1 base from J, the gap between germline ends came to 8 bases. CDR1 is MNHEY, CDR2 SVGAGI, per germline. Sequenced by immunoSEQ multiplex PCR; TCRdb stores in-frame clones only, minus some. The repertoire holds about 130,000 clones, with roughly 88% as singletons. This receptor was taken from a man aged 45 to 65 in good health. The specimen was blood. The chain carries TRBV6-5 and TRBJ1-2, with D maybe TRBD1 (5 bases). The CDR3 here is CASSRTSNYGYTF. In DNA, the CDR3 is TGTGCCAGCAGTAGGACAAGTAACTATGGCTACACCTTC.